The present entry profiles one T cell receptor beta chain with its context. These data come from a study of blood T cell repertoires in COVID-19. The assay was immunoSEQ multiplex PCR, and TCRdb's table has in-frame clones only and misses some. This sample has 130,000 to 150,000 clones, with under 85% found just once. The CDR3 totals 15 residues. Trimming at V came to 5 bases and at J to 6 bases, leaving 9 bases not matched to a gene. In germline, CDR1 is SGHVS, CDR2 FQNEAQ. The V gene is TRBV7-8, the J gene TRBJ2-1, with 8 bases lining up with TRBD2. What was sequenced was peripheral blood. The receptor comes from a human donor in a cohort sampled during active COVID-19. The CDR3 DNA is TGTGCCAGCAGCGAATACGGGGGGGAACGCAATGAGCAGTTCTTC. Translated: CASSEYGGERNEQFF. Supplemented by reference TRBV7-8 and TRBJ2-1, the full variable domain reads GAGVSQSPRYKVAKRGQDVALRCDPISGHVSLFWYQQALGQGPEFLTYFQNEAQLDKSGLPSDRFFAERPEGSVSTLKIQRTQQEDSAVYLCASSEYGGERNEQFFGPGTRLTVL.